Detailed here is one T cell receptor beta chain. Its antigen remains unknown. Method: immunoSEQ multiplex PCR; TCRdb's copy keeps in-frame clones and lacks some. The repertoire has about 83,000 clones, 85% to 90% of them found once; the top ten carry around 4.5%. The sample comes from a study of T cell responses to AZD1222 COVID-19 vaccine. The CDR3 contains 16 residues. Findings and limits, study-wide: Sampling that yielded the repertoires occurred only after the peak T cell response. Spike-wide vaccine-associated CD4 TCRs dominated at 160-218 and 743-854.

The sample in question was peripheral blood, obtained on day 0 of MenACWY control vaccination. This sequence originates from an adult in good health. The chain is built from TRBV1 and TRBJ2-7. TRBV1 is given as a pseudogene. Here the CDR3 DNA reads TGCACCAGCAGCCGTCTAATAGGGGGGAAACCCTACGAGCAGTACTTC. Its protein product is CTSSRLIGGKPYEQYF.